Listed below are T cell receptor beta chains from one sample, sequenced in a study of identical twins. MiXCR, run by TCRdb on the 5' RACE reads, gives a single entry per CDR3 protein. The data contain 430,000 or so distinct CDR3 sequences, roughly a quarter of them singletons. The same data also went into a second study, on T cells expressing NK-cell markers.

The sequencing sample was made of CD4+ T cells sorted from blood. Receptors originate from a woman aged 18-29 years in good health. The CDR3 runs from the conserved cysteine through the conserved F or W. The D gene is left open where the match is weak. The listing skips clone size in some rows; elsewhere it reads once, few, many or a size class.

v_gene: TRBV3-1; abundance: few; d_gene: TRBD2; j_gene: TRBJ2-1; CDR3nt: TGTGCCAGCAGCCTGACTAGCGGGAGGGAGGATGAGCAGTTCTTC; CDR3aa: CASSLTSGREDEQFF
v_gene: TRBV6-5; abundance: NA; d_gene: NA; j_gene: TRBJ1-1; CDR3nt: TGTGCCAGCAGTTACTCGGGACTTGGGGCTTTCTTT; CDR3aa: CASSYSGLGAFF
v_gene: TRBV24-1; abundance: NA; d_gene: NA; j_gene: TRBJ1-2; CDR3nt: TGTGCCACCAGTGATCCCCTCCAGGGCTACACCTTC; CDR3aa: CATSDPLQGYTF
v_gene: TRBV12-3/TRBV12-4; abundance: NA; d_gene: NA; j_gene: TRBJ2-7; CDR3nt: TGTGCCAGCAGCCCCACGGACGCCCTACGTCAGTACTTC; CDR3aa: CASSPTDALRQYF
v_gene: TRBV5-1; abundance: NA; d_gene: TRBD1; j_gene: TRBJ2-4; CDR3nt: TGCGCCAGCAGCCAGGGACAGAAAAACATTCAGTACTTC; CDR3aa: CASSQGQKNIQYF
v_gene: TRBV5-1; abundance: few; d_gene: TRBD1; j_gene: TRBJ1-1; CDR3nt: TGCGCCAGCAGCCTAATCCAGGGGGCTGGCACTGAAGCTTTCTTT; CDR3aa: CASSLIQGAGTEAFF
v_gene: TRBV29-1; abundance: NA; d_gene: NA; j_gene: TRBJ2-5; CDR3nt: TGCAGCGGCGGGCAAGAGACCCAGTACTTC; CDR3aa: CSGGQETQYF
v_gene: TRBV3-1; abundance: NA; d_gene: TRBD1; j_gene: TRBJ2-3; CDR3nt: TGTGCCAGCAGCCACGGACAGGGAAGAGATACGCAGTATTTT; CDR3aa: CASSHGQGRDTQYF
v_gene: TRBV6-5; abundance: NA; d_gene: NA; j_gene: TRBJ1-5; CDR3nt: TGTGCCAGCAGTTATAGGGACGCCAATCAGCCCCAGCATTTT; CDR3aa: CASSYRDANQPQHF
v_gene: TRBV7-9; abundance: many; d_gene: NA; j_gene: TRBJ2-3; CDR3nt: TGTGCCAGCAGCTTAGGACCTGGGGGCGCAGATACGCAGTATTTT; CDR3aa: CASSLGPGGADTQYF
v_gene: TRBV20-1; abundance: NA; d_gene: TRBD1; j_gene: TRBJ2-5; CDR3nt: TGCAGTGCGGACAGGGGGGGAGAGACCCAGTACTTC; CDR3aa: CSADRGGETQYF
v_gene: TRBV13; abundance: NA; d_gene: TRBD2; j_gene: TRBJ2-2; CDR3nt: TGTGCCAGCAGCCCCATTAAGCGGGGGGCGAACACCGGGGAGCTGTTTTTT; CDR3aa: CASSPIKRGANTGELFF
v_gene: TRBV2; abundance: few; d_gene: NA; j_gene: TRBJ2-1; CDR3nt: TGTGCCAGCGGGACTCGCGGGAACAATGAGCAGTTCTTC; CDR3aa: CASGTRGNNEQFF
v_gene: TRBV29-1; abundance: many; d_gene: TRBD2; j_gene: TRBJ2-4; CDR3nt: TGCAGCGTTGAAGCGCCTGGACTAGCGGGAGTGCAGTACTTC; CDR3aa: CSVEAPGLAGVQYF
v_gene: TRBV7-3; abundance: NA; d_gene: NA; j_gene: TRBJ2-5; CDR3nt: TGTGCCAGCAGCTGGGGACCAAGGGAAGAGACCCAGTACTTC; CDR3aa: CASSWGPREETQYF
v_gene: TRBV6-1; abundance: NA; d_gene: NA; j_gene: TRBJ1-6; CDR3nt: TGTGCCAGCAGTGAAGTAATAGGAGGTTCACCCCTCCACTTT; CDR3aa: CASSEVIGGSPLHF
v_gene: TRBV6-1; abundance: NA; d_gene: NA; j_gene: TRBJ2-3; CDR3nt: TGTGCCACTAAGACTAGTACTAGCACAGATACGCAGTATTTT; CDR3aa: CATKTSTSTDTQYF
v_gene: TRBV29-1; abundance: few; d_gene: NA; j_gene: TRBJ2-1; CDR3nt: TGCAGCACTAGGGGGTACAGGAATGAGCAGTTCTTC; CDR3aa: CSTRGYRNEQFF
v_gene: TRBV11-2; abundance: few; d_gene: NA; j_gene: TRBJ2-1; CDR3nt: TGTGCCAGCAGCTTGAGTAGAAGTAATGAGCAGTTCTTC; CDR3aa: CASSLSRSNEQFF
v_gene: TRBV20-1; abundance: NA; d_gene: NA; j_gene: TRBJ2-5; CDR3nt: TGCAGTGCTAGAGATCTTAACTGGGGGCTGACCCAGTACTTC; CDR3aa: CSARDLNWGLTQYF
v_gene: TRBV27; abundance: few; d_gene: NA; j_gene: TRBJ2-1; CDR3nt: TGTGCCAGCATCGAGAGGGTTTTCGGGATCCATGAGCAGTTCTTC; CDR3aa: CASIERVFGIHEQFF
v_gene: TRBV12-3/TRBV12-4; abundance: NA; d_gene: NA; j_gene: TRBJ1-5; CDR3nt: TGTGCCAGCAGCCTCAAAGGTGGCCAGCCCCAGCATTTT; CDR3aa: CASSLKGGQPQHF
v_gene: TRBV5-1; abundance: few; d_gene: TRBD2; j_gene: TRBJ2-3; CDR3nt: TGCGCCAGCAGCACCGGACTAGCAAGTGCAGATACGCAGTATTTT; CDR3aa: CASSTGLASADTQYF
v_gene: TRBV7-9; abundance: NA; d_gene: NA; j_gene: TRBJ2-1; CDR3nt: TGTGCCAGCCTCGCCCGCTCCTACAATGAGCAGTTCTTC; CDR3aa: CASLARSYNEQFF
v_gene: TRBV19; abundance: few; d_gene: TRBD2; j_gene: TRBJ2-1; CDR3nt: TGTGCCAGTAGTCCGTTAGGGCTAGCGGGAGGTGAGCAGTTCTTC; CDR3aa: CASSPLGLAGGEQFF
v_gene: TRBV11-2; abundance: few; d_gene: TRBD2; j_gene: TRBJ2-1; CDR3nt: TGTGCCAGCAGCTTCTTACGGGAGGGAAAGATCGGCAATGAGCAGTTCTTC; CDR3aa: CASSFLREGKIGNEQFF
v_gene: TRBV20-1; abundance: NA; d_gene: NA; j_gene: TRBJ2-7; CDR3nt: TGCAGTGCTAGAGATATCGGGCGCACCTACGAGCAGTACTTC; CDR3aa: CSARDIGRTYEQYF
v_gene: TRBV12-3/TRBV12-4; abundance: few; d_gene: NA; j_gene: TRBJ2-2; CDR3nt: TGTGCCAGCAGTTTAAGGACAGATAACACCGGGGAGCTGTTTTTT; CDR3aa: CASSLRTDNTGELFF
v_gene: TRBV6-5; abundance: NA; d_gene: NA; j_gene: TRBJ2-7; CDR3nt: TGTGCCAGCAGTTACGTCGGGAGAGGCTACGAGCAGTACTTC; CDR3aa: CASSYVGRGYEQYF
v_gene: TRBV5-1; abundance: NA; d_gene: TRBD1; j_gene: TRBJ2-5; CDR3nt: TGCGCCAGCAGCCTTATGACAGGGGGAACGGGCCAAGAGACCCAGTACTTC; CDR3aa: CASSLMTGGTGQETQYF
v_gene: TRBV12-3/TRBV12-4; abundance: NA; d_gene: TRBD1; j_gene: TRBJ1-4; CDR3nt: TGTGCCAGCAGATACTCAGGGGGTGAGGAAAAACTGTTTTTT; CDR3aa: CASRYSGGEEKLFF
v_gene: TRBV9; abundance: NA; d_gene: NA; j_gene: TRBJ1-1; CDR3nt: TGTGCCAGCAGCGTAGCTGTCCGGGAAGGAAAAGCTTTCTTT; CDR3aa: CASSVAVREGKAFF
v_gene: TRBV20-1; abundance: NA; d_gene: NA; j_gene: TRBJ2-1; CDR3nt: TGCAGTGCTCTGGCGCGTTATGAGCAGTTCTTC; CDR3aa: CSALARYEQFF
v_gene: TRBV12-3/TRBV12-4; abundance: NA; d_gene: NA; j_gene: TRBJ1-1; CDR3nt: TGTGCCAGCAGTTTGGAAGGCCCGTCCGGAGCTTTCTTT; CDR3aa: CASSLEGPSGAFF
v_gene: TRBV20-1; abundance: NA; d_gene: NA; j_gene: TRBJ1-4; CDR3nt: TGCAGTGCTAGAGAGCCGAAGACGGTCCGTGAAAAACTGTTTTTT; CDR3aa: CSAREPKTVREKLFF
v_gene: TRBV11-3; abundance: few; d_gene: TRBD1; j_gene: TRBJ2-2; CDR3nt: TGTGCCAGCAGCTTAGGACTCGACAGGGGGTACACCGGGGAGCTGTTTTTT; CDR3aa: CASSLGLDRGYTGELFF
v_gene: TRBV2; abundance: NA; d_gene: NA; j_gene: TRBJ1-5; CDR3nt: TGTGCCAGCAACCTGAAGGCGGGCAATCAGCCCCAGCATTTT; CDR3aa: CASNLKAGNQPQHF
v_gene: TRBV5-1; abundance: many; d_gene: NA; j_gene: TRBJ1-1; CDR3nt: TGCGCCAGCACCTTAGAGGTTGGAGCTGAAGGAGAAGCTTTCTTT; CDR3aa: CASTLEVGAEGEAFF
v_gene: TRBV7-9; abundance: NA; d_gene: NA; j_gene: TRBJ2-7; CDR3nt: TGTGCCAGCAGCCCGTTGCTTTTGGGTTTTTCCTCCTACGAGCAGTACTTC; CDR3aa: CASSPLLLGFSSYEQYF
v_gene: TRBV12-3/TRBV12-4; abundance: NA; d_gene: TRBD1; j_gene: TRBJ1-5; CDR3nt: TGTGCCAGCAGCCAGTGGACAGGGGTTCATCAGCCCCAGCATTTT; CDR3aa: CASSQWTGVHQPQHF
v_gene: TRBV11-2; abundance: NA; d_gene: TRBD1; j_gene: TRBJ1-2; CDR3nt: TGTGCCAGCAGTTTCACGACAGGGGGCGGCTATGGCTACACCTTC; CDR3aa: CASSFTTGGGYGYTF
v_gene: TRBV9; abundance: many; d_gene: TRBD1; j_gene: TRBJ1-5; CDR3nt: TGTGCCAGCAGAGGGGGACAGCCCAATCAGCCCCAGCATTTT; CDR3aa: CASRGGQPNQPQHF
v_gene: TRBV27; abundance: NA; d_gene: NA; j_gene: TRBJ2-7; CDR3nt: TGTGCCAGCAGTTCGGGAGCCTCCTACGAGCAGTACTTC; CDR3aa: CASSSGASYEQYF
v_gene: TRBV20-1; abundance: NA; d_gene: NA; j_gene: TRBJ1-2; CDR3nt: TGCAGTGTTAGCCCCCAGATGTTGGAGGGCTACACCTTC; CDR3aa: CSVSPQMLEGYTF
v_gene: TRBV7-9; abundance: few; d_gene: TRBD1; j_gene: TRBJ1-4; CDR3nt: TGTGCCAGCAGCTTTGGACAGGGGTATGAAAAACTGTTTTTT; CDR3aa: CASSFGQGYEKLFF
v_gene: TRBV5-1; abundance: few; d_gene: NA; j_gene: TRBJ2-6; CDR3nt: TGCGCCAGCAGCTTGGCCAGGGGATCTGCTGGGGCCAACGTCCTGACTTTC; CDR3aa: CASSLARGSAGANVLTF
v_gene: TRBV5-1; abundance: few; d_gene: TRBD1; j_gene: TRBJ1-1; CDR3nt: TGCGCCAGCAGCATGACAGGGGGCACTGAAGCTTTCTTT; CDR3aa: CASSMTGGTEAFF
v_gene: TRBV2; abundance: many; d_gene: TRBD1; j_gene: TRBJ1-1; CDR3nt: TGTGCCAGCAGTTTCCGGGACAGGGGACCCATTGAAGCTTTCTTT; CDR3aa: CASSFRDRGPIEAFF
v_gene: TRBV29-1; abundance: few; d_gene: NA; j_gene: TRBJ1-1; CDR3nt: TGCAGCCTCCGTTACAGGGTTGACACTGAAGCTTTCTTT; CDR3aa: CSLRYRVDTEAFF
v_gene: TRBV12-3/TRBV12-4; abundance: few; d_gene: TRBD1; j_gene: TRBJ1-5; CDR3nt: TGTGCCAGCAGAGGGGACAGGGGGAGCAATCAGCCCCAGCATTTT; CDR3aa: CASRGDRGSNQPQHF
v_gene: TRBV24-1; abundance: NA; d_gene: TRBD2; j_gene: TRBJ2-1; CDR3nt: TGTGCCGCCCGGACTAGCGGGGCGTACAATGAGCAGTTCTTC; CDR3aa: CAARTSGAYNEQFF
v_gene: TRBV12-5; abundance: few; d_gene: NA; j_gene: TRBJ1-3; CDR3nt: TGTGCTAGTGGTTCCAACTCTGGAAACACCATATATTTT; CDR3aa: CASGSNSGNTIYF
v_gene: TRBV7-9; abundance: NA; d_gene: TRBD2; j_gene: TRBJ2-1; CDR3nt: TGTGCCAGCAGCTTGACTAGCGGGGGCGTAGGGAATGAGCAGTTCTTC; CDR3aa: CASSLTSGGVGNEQFF